Listed here are 7 T cell receptor beta chains from one sample, sequenced in a study of blood T cell repertoires in COVID-19. The data were produced by immunoSEQ multiplex PCR, yet TCRdb's version contains in-frame clones alone and is incomplete. The sample has 65,000 to 75,000 clones, 80% to 90% seen once. The specimen sequenced was peripheral blood. The receptors shown here come from a man aged 45-65 years with active COVID-19.

This clone was recorded once. J is TRBJ1-4 and V is TRBV28; D is possibly TRBD1 (6 bases). Germline CDR1 and CDR2: MDHEN and SYDVKM. CDR3 size: 14 residues. The V gene lost 6 bases and the J gene lost 4 bases, with 12 bases spanning the gap. This CDR3 is CASSTTGVNEKLFF. CDR3 nucleotides: TGTGCCAGCAGCACGACAGGAGTTAATGAAAAACTGTTTTTT.

V gene TRBV7-2 combines with J gene TRBJ1-5; 7 bases are shared with TRBD1. CDR1 is SGHTA, CDR2 FQGNSA, per germline. Trimming cost V 4 bases and J 6 bases; bases outside gene matches: 3. The CDR3 has 13 amino acids. CDR3 bases: TGTGCCAGCAGCTCACAGGGGTTTCAGCCCCAGCATTTT. This translates into CASSSQGFQPQHF. The full variable domain, rest sourced from reference TRBV7-2 and TRBJ1-5, is GAGVSQSPSNKVTEKGKDVELRCDPISGHTALYWYRQSLGQGLEFLIYFQGNSAPDKSGLPSDRFSAERTGGSVSTLTIQRTQQEDSAVYLCASSSQGFQPQHFGDGTRLSIL.

This sequence joins TRBV7-2 and TRBJ2-3; 10 nucleotides align to TRBD2. CDR1 SGHTA and CDR2 FQGNSA come from the germline V gene. V was pared by 5 bases and J by 4 bases, with 6 bases of the junction left unmatched. The CDR3 sequence is 15 residues long. CDR3 in DNA: TGTGCCAGCAGCACCCGAGCGGGAGGGGCAGATACGCAGTATTTT. It is translated as CASSTRAGGADTQYF.

J is TRBJ2-7 and V is TRBV6-2 or TRBV6-3, with 10 positions matching TRBD1. CDR3 length: 15 amino acids. Germline V lookup: CDR1 MNHEY, CDR2 SVGEGT. Unmatched junction bases numbered 7, after V lost 2 bases and J lost 6 bases. The CDR3 region is CASSYRTGGFSEQYF. DNA for the CDR3: TGTGCCAGCAGTTACCGGACAGGGGGGTTTTCCGAGCAGTACTTC.

The V and J genes are TRBV3-1 (or the pseudogene TRBV3-2) and TRBJ2-5; 9 nucleotides match TRBD2. CDR1 and CDR2 (germline): LGHDT, YNNKEL (reference sequence). This CDR3 spans 16 amino acids. Trimming at V came to 1 base and at J to 4 bases, leaving 7 bases not matched to a gene. The CDR3 DNA follows: TGTGCCAGCAGCCAAGGTTTTAGCGGGAGAGGAGAGACCCAGTACTTC. Protein product: CASSQGFSGRGETQYF.

This chain connects TRBV7-2 to TRBJ2-3, with TRBD2 identical over 7 bases. The CDR3 contains 15 residues. The germline V gene has CDR1 SGHTA and CDR2 FQGNSA. The J segment lost 4 bases and the V segment lost 5 bases, leaving 9 bases of the junction unmatched. This CDR3 is CASSPGLVLPDTQYF. In nucleotides, the CDR3 is TGTGCCAGCAGCCCAGGACTAGTTTTGCCAGATACGCAGTATTTT. Variable domain in full (rest from reference TRBV7-2 and TRBJ2-3): GAGVSQSPSNKVTEKGKDVELRCDPISGHTALYWYRQSLGQGLEFLIYFQGNSAPDKSGLPSDRFSAERTGGSVSTLTIQRTQQEDSAVYLCASSPGLVLPDTQYFGPGTRLTVL.

The rearrangement links TRBV4-2 to TRBJ2-1, with 11 bases lining up with TRBD2. Trimming at V came to 4 bases and at J to 6 bases, leaving 14 bases not matched to a gene. The CDR3 is 18 amino acids. Germline V gives CDR1 LGHNA, CDR2 YNFKEQ. Here the CDR3 DNA reads TGTGCCAGCAGCCGCGGAGATCGTACTAGCGGGAGAGGCAATGAGCAGTTCTTC. Its translation: CASSRGDRTSGRGNEQFF.